Following are 18 T cell receptor beta chains from one sample sequenced in a study of blood T cell repertoires in COVID-19 (dated by TCRdb to 2019 to 2021). Library preparation used the immunoSEQ multiplex PCR assay. Here the immuneACCESS table is served through TCRdb, limited to in-frame sequences with V and J called. Missing clones are a known gap in these copies; in checked studies unresolved V genes cover under half, and the rest lacks a known reason. Present in this sample are 200,000 to 250,000 clones, roughly four fifths of which were seen just once. The ten largest make up 6% to 9.5% of the sample. The specimen was peripheral blood. All receptors come from a woman in her 50s with acute or convalescent COVID-19.

J is TRBJ2-3 and V is TRBV6-2 or TRBV6-3; TRBD2 might be the D (5 bases). Germline CDR1 is MNHEY and CDR2 is SVGEGT. The CDR3 sequence is 17 residues long. The germline V and J ends were trimmed by 5 bases and 6 bases, with 24 bases remaining between them. The CDR3 spells CASSLAAKDFAGDTQYF. CDR3 nucleotide sequence: TGTGCCAGCAGTCTCGCCGCCAAGGACTTCGCCGGCGATACGCAGTATTTT.

This chain connects TRBV7-2 to TRBJ1-2, with D possibly being TRBD1 (5 bases). This CDR3 comprises 14 residues. From germline, CDR1 is SGHTA and CDR2 FQGNSA. The V gene lost 4 bases and the J gene lost 2 bases, with 11 bases spanning the gap. The CDR3 is CASSSTRQNYGYTF. CDR3 bases: TGTGCCAGCAGCTCTACCAGACAGAACTATGGCTACACCTTC. Filled out from reference TRBV7-2 and TRBJ1-2, the complete variable domain reads GAGVSQSPSNKVTEKGKDVELRCDPISGHTALYWYRQSLGQGLEFLIYFQGNSAPDKSGLPSDRFSAERTGGSVSTLTIQRTQQEDSAVYLCASSSTRQNYGYTFGSGTRLTVV.

J is TRBJ1-6 and V is TRBV28; tentative D call: TRBD1 (5 bases). V gave up 3 bases and J gave up 3 bases, with 9 bases separating them. CDR1 is MDHEN, CDR2 SYDVKM, per germline. This CDR3 has 15 residues. CDR3 loop: CASSLGGVYNSPLHF. The CDR3 coding sequence is TGTGCCAGCAGTTTGGGGGGAGTCTATAATTCACCCCTCCACTTT.

The chain uses TRBV9 and TRBJ1-2; TRBD1 is a possible D gene (5 bases). V was trimmed by 0 bases and J by 2 bases, leaving 8 bases between them. Germline CDR1 SGDLS, CDR2 YYNGEE. The CDR3 sequence is 14 residues long. In DNA form, the CDR3 reads TGTGCCAGCAGCGTAGTCGGGGGGAACTATGGCTACACCTTC. This translates into CASSVVGGNYGYTF.

J is TRBJ2-5 and V is TRBV7-3, with D possibly TRBD1 on 6 matching bases. Germline CDR1 and CDR2: SGHTA and FQGTGA. The length of the CDR3 is 15 residues. V was shortened by 4 bases and J by 4 bases, with 16 bases between the two germline ends. The CDR3: CASSSRSGVGETQYF. In DNA form, the CDR3 reads TGTGCCAGCAGCTCCCGGTCAGGGGTCGGAGAGACCCAGTACTTC. Based on the CDR3 plus reference TRBV7-3 and TRBJ2-5, the full variable domain is GAGVSQTPSNKVTEKGKYVELRCDPISGHTALYWYRQSLGQGPEFLIYFQGTGAADDSGLPNDRFFAVRPEGSVSTLKIQRTERGDSAVYLCASSSRSGVGETQYFGPGTRLLVL.

The rearrangement joins TRBV27 to TRBJ1-2, with 10 positions matching TRBD1. Germline CDR1 is MNHEY and CDR2 is SMNVEV (reference sequence). V was clipped by 8 bases and J by 4 bases; unmatched bases: 7. CDR3 length equals 14 residues. CDR3 nucleotides: TGTGCCAGCGCAGGGGACAGGGGACTCTATGGCTACACCTTC. Protein sequence: CASAGDRGLYGYTF.

This sequence joins TRBV7-9 and TRBJ2-2, with a possible D match to TRBD2 (7 bases). The CDR3 spans 19 residues. Trimming removed 6 bases from V and 0 bases from J, with 23 bases in between. Germline V lookup: CDR1 SEHNR, CDR2 FQNEAQ (reference sequence). CDR3 loop: CASSFNLAWRGPNTGELFF. CDR3 in DNA: TGTGCCAGCAGTTTCAACCTAGCGTGGCGGGGGCCGAACACCGGGGAGCTGTTTTTT.

The chain couples TRBV4-1 to TRBJ2-2; TRBD1 might be the D (5 bases). Trimming took 0 bases from V and 1 from J, leaving 6 bases between them. Germline assignment: CDR1 MGHRA and CDR2 YSYEKL. The CDR3 contains 15 residues. CDR3 sequence reads: CASSQERGNTGELFF. CDR3 nucleotides: TGCGCCAGCAGCCAAGAAAGGGGGAACACCGGGGAGCTGTTTTTT.

V usage is TRBV2 and J usage is TRBJ2-7; D ambiguous. Trimming shortened V by 6 bases and J by 1 base, and 4 bases separated the two germline ends. The germline V gene encodes CDR1 SNHLY and CDR2 FYNNEI. This CDR3 has 11 residues. The CDR3 loop reads CASRTSYEQYF. CDR3 nucleotides: TGTGCCAGCAGGACTTCCTACGAGCAGTACTTC.

This clone was detected only a few times. This chain joins TRBV19 and TRBJ1-1; perhaps TRBD1 as D (5 bases). CDR3 size: 13 residues. CDR1 is LNHDA and CDR2 is SQIVND in the germline V gene (reference sequence). With 9 bases removed from V and 1 base from J, the gap between germline ends came to 12 bases. CDR3: CASRGIANTEAFF. CDR3 nucleotides: TGTGCCAGCCGGGGGATAGCGAACACTGAAGCTTTCTTT. Full variable domain (outside the CDR3, taken from reference TRBV19 and TRBJ1-1): DGGITQSPKYLFRKEGQNVTLSCEQNLNHDAMYWYRQDPGQGLRLIYYSQIVNDFQKGDIAEGYSVSREKKESFPLTVTSAQKNPTAFYLCASRGIANTEAFFGQGTRLTVV.

CDR3 in DNA: TGTGCCAGCAGTACACAGGGCGGCAGCAATCAGCCCCAGCATTTT. This encodes CASSTQGGSNQPQHF. J is TRBJ1-5 and V is TRBV6-2 or TRBV6-3, with D tentatively TRBD1 (6 bases). This CDR3 comprises 15 residues. Trimming removed 5 bases at V and 1 base at J, with 12 bases between. CDR1 and CDR2 (germline): MNHEY, SVGEGT.

J is TRBJ2-1 and V is TRBV4-1, with 11 nucleotides matching TRBD2. The CDR3 is 15 residues long. With V trimmed by 1 base and J by 10 bases, 6 bases remained unmatched. Germline V gene data show CDR1 as MGHRA and CDR2 as YSYEKL. Written as DNA, the CDR3 is TGCGCCAGCAGCCAAGTAACCCGACTAGCGGGGGAGCAGTTCTTC. This codes for CASSQVTRLAGEQFF.

The chain uses TRBV11-2 and TRBJ2-1; 9 nucleotides align to TRBD2. J gave up 7 bases and V 0 bases, and 13 bases lay outside the gene matches. Per the germline V gene, CDR1 is SGHAT and CDR2 is FQNNGV. CDR3 length: 18 residues. Here the CDR3 reads CASSLELAGLRRGNEQFF. The DNA for the CDR3 is TGTGCCAGCAGCTTAGAACTAGCGGGTTTGCGGCGGGGGAATGAGCAGTTCTTC.

The gene calls are TRBV5-1 and TRBJ2-3; D may be TRBD1 (6 bases). Trimming stripped 4 bases from V and 2 bases from J, with 17 bases between. The CDR3 has 16 amino acids. Per the germline V gene, CDR1 is SGHRS and CDR2 is YFSETQ. The CDR3 protein is CASSQENRAHTDTQYF. As DNA, the CDR3 is TGCGCCAGCAGCCAAGAAAACAGGGCCCACACAGATACGCAGTATTTT.

V gene TRBV7-8 combines with J gene TRBJ1-3; TRBD1 agrees at 9 bases. J lost 2 bases, V lost 5 bases, and 7 bases had no gene match. The CDR3 totals 16 residues. Germline loops: CDR1 SGHVS, CDR2 FQNEAQ. The CDR3 nucleotides are TGTGCCAGCAGCCGAGGGACAGGGAGAACTGGAAACACCATATATTTT. As protein: CASSRGTGRTGNTIYF.

J is TRBJ2-6 and V is TRBV7-2; 7 bases match TRBD2. The CDR3 has 19 residues. The germline CDR1 and CDR2 sequences are SGHTA and FQGNSA. Trimming at V came to 4 bases and at J to 0 bases, leaving 12 bases not matched to a gene. The CDR3 spells CASSYKALAVSSGANVLTF. The CDR3 DNA is TGTGCCAGCAGCTACAAAGCCCTAGCGGTGAGCTCTGGGGCCAACGTCCTGACTTTC.

This chain uses TRBV28 with TRBJ1-5, with 9 bases identical to TRBD1. Trimming cost V 5 bases and J 5 bases; bases outside gene matches: 7. In germline, CDR1 is MDHEN, CDR2 SYDVKM. The CDR3 consists of 15 residues. CDR3 in amino acids: CASSPGTGSYQPQHF. The CDR3 region has the DNA TGTGCCAGCAGTCCCGGGACAGGGTCGTATCAGCCCCAGCATTTT. Combining the CDR3 with reference TRBV28 and TRBJ1-5 gives the whole variable domain DVKVTQSSRYLVKRTGEKVFLECVQDMDHENMFWYRQDPGLGLRLIYFSYDVKMKEKGDIPEGYSVSREKKERFSLILESASTNQTSMYLCASSPGTGSYQPQHFGDGTRLSIL.

This clone showed up just a few times. Other DNA sequences in the sample encode the same CDR3. The J gene is TRBJ1-1, the V gene TRBV5-1; 11 bases map to TRBD1. Germline V gene data show CDR1 as SGHRS and CDR2 as YFSETQ. Trimming cost V 3 bases and J 4 bases; bases outside gene matches: 2. CDR3 length equals 14 residues. CDR3 nucleotide sequence: TGCGCCAGCAGCTCAGGGACAGGGGGCACTGAAGCTTTCTTT. Its protein is CASSSGTGGTEAFF.